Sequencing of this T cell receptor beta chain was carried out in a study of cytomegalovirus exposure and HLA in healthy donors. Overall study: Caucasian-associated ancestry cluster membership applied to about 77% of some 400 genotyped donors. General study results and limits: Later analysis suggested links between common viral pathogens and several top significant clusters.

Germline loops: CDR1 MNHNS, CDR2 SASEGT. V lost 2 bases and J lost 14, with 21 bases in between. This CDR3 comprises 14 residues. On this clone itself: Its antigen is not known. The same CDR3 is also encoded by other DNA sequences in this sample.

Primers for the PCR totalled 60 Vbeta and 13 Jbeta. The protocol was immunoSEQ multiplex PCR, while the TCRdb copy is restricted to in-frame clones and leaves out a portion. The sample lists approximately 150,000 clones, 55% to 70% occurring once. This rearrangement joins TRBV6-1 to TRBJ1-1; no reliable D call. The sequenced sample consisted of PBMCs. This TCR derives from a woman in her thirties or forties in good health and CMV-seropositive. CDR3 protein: CASSEMPGSLLAFF. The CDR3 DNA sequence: TGTGCCAGCAGTGAAATGCCCGGGAGTTTATTGGCCTTCTTT.